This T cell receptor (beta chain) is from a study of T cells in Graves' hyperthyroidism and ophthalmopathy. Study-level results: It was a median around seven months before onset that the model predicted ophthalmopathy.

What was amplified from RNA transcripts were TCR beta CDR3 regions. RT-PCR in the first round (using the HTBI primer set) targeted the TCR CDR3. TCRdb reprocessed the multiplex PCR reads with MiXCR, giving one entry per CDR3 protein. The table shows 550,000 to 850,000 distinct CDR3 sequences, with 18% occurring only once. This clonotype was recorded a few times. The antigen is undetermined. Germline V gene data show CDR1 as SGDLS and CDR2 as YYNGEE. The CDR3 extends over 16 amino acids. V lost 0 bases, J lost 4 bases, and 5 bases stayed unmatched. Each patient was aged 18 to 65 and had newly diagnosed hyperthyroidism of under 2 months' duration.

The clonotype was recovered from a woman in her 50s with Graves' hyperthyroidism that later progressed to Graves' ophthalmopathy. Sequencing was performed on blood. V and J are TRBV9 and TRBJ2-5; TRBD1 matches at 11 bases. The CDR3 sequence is CASSVGGTGGSETQYF. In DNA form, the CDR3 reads TGTGCCAGCAGCGTAGGAGGGACAGGGGGTTCAGAGACCCAGTACTTC.